This is a list of T cell receptor beta chains from one sample in a study of response to subunit inactivated influenza vaccine. TCRdb re-derived calls from the RT-PCR reads in MiXCR, one entry per CDR3 protein. Of around 580,000 distinct CDR3 sequences in the sample, 14% were seen once. Sequenced here: PBMCs from blood, sampled 11 to 12 days after vaccination. These receptors were obtained from a man aged 50 to 60 who received an inactivated influenza vaccine. CDR3s leave out the opening cysteine and the closing phenylalanine or tryptophan.

>10|TRBJ2-3|TRBV12-3/TRBV12-4
ASRSSSDTQY
>14|TRBJ2-7|TRBV7-2
ASSLGHPGFSYEQY
>15|TRBJ2-1|TRBV7-9
ASSPTSGGPTYNEQF
>11|TRBJ2-5|TRBV4-3
ASSQDLKETQY
>14|TRBJ1-3|TRBV20-1
SARDAARSSGNTIY
>14|TRBJ2-7|TRBV27
ASSLFSGQGVYEQY
>9|TRBJ1-4|TRBV10-3
AISSAEKLF
>14|TRBJ2-1|TRBV11-2
ASSSGTGASYNEQF
>13|TRBJ2-1|TRBV5-1
ASSLIRAPYNEQF
>13|TRBJ2-3|TRBV2
ASSETGGAPDTQY
>12|TRBJ2-7|TRBV7-9
ASSLWDREDEQY
>11|TRBJ2-1|TRBV29-1
SATGTGPNEQF
>15|TRBJ2-2|TRBV4-2
ASSQDRGGPYTGELF
>11|TRBJ2-4|TRBV4-3
ASSIGLANIQY
>13|TRBJ2-5|TRBV5-1
ASSLVQLAAETQY
>11|TRBJ2-1|TRBV12-3/TRBV12-4
ASSREVYNEQF
>12|TRBJ2-7|TRBV29-1
SVAGGTEIYEQY
>10|TRBJ1-5|TRBV6-6
ASNEPNQPQH
>14|TRBJ2-3|TRBV6-1
ATSTQRGGLTDTQY
>17|TRBJ2-1|TRBV4-3
ASSQAAEFLASGYNEQF
>13|TRBJ1-2|TRBV19
ASRTDRGRDYGYT
>12|TRBJ1-4|TRBV15
ATSREFGGEKLF
>13|TRBJ2-7|TRBV11-2
ASSLAGTGAGEQY
>11|TRBJ1-1|TRBV12-3/TRBV12-4
ATQWSSNTEAF
>10|TRBJ2-7|TRBV4-2
ASSSDRLEQY
>12|TRBJ2-5|TRBV7-6
ASSLGEIQETQY
>15|TRBJ2-4|TRBV2
ASGDRGQLLAKNIQY
>13|TRBJ2-1|TRBV5-1
ASSLEGQGLNEQF
>12|TRBJ2-7|TRBV5-1
ASSLATGEYEQY
>13|TRBJ2-2|TRBV5-6
ASSLTGRSTGELF
>9|TRBJ2-7|TRBV29-1
SVEKGVEQY
>12|TRBJ2-7|TRBV27
ASSLSRTDYEQY
>11|TRBJ2-3|TRBV7-6
ASRGGMSDTQY
>11|TRBJ2-7|TRBV10-3
AISRRQDYEQY
>11|TRBJ1-1|TRBV20-1
SARDSLNTEAF
>12|TRBJ2-1|TRBV5-6
ASSLPGNYNEQF
>14|TRBJ2-1|TRBV12-3/TRBV12-4
ASSPPGAESYNEQF
>13|TRBJ2-1|TRBV12-3/TRBV12-4
ASSGGGGQLNEQF
>18|TRBJ1-1|TRBV11-1
ASSLGREWGDRRQNTEAF
>12|TRBJ2-2|TRBV30
AWRGQGYTGELF
>12|TRBJ2-3|TRBV15
ATSRDPNTDTQY
>11|TRBJ2-3|TRBV7-3
ASSPTLRDTQY
>15|TRBJ2-2|TRBV5-1
ASSLTTSGSNTGELF
>13|TRBJ2-1|TRBV4-3
ASSSREGKINEQF